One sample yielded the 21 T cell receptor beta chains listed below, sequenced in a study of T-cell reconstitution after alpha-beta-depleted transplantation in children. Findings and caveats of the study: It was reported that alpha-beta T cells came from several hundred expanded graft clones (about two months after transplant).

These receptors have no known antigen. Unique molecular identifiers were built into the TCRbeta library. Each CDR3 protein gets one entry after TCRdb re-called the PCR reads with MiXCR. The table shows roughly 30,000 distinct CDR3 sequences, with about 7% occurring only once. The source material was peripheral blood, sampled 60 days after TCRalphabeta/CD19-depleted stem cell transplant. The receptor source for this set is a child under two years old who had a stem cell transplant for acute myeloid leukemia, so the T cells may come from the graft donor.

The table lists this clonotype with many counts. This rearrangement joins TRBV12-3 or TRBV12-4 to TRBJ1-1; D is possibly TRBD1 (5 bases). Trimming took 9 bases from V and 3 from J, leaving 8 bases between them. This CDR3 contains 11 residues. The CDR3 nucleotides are TGTGCCAGTGGGGGGTACACTGAAGCTTTCTTT. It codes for CASGGYTEAFF.

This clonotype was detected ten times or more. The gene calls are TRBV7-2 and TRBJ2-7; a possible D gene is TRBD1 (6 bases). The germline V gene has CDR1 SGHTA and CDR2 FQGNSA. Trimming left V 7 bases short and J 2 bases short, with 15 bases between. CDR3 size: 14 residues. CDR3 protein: CASTFISGAYEQYF. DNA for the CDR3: TGTGCCAGCACCTTCATTTCAGGGGCCTACGAGCAGTACTTC.

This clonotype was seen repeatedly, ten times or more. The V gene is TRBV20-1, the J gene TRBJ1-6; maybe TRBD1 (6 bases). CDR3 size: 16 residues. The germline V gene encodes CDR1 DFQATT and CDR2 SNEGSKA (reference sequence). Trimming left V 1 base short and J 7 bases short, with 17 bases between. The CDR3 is CSARGPGTRGNSPLHF. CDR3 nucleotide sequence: TGCAGTGCTAGAGGACCCGGGACGAGGGGGAATTCACCCCTCCACTTT.

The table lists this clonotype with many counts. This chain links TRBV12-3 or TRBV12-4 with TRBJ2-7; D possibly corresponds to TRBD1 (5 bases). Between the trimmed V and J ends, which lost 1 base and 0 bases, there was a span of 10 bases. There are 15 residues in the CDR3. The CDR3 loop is CASSLGTLSSYEQYF. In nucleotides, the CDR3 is TGTGCCAGCAGTTTAGGGACACTGAGCTCCTACGAGCAGTACTTC.

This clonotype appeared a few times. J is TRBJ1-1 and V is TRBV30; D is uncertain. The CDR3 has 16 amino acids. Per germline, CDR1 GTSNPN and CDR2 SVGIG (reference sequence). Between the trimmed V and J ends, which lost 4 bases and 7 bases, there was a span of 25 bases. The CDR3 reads CAWTFARHLGLFEAFF. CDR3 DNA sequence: TGTGCCTGGACCTTCGCCCGACACCTCGGACTTTTTGAAGCTTTCTTT.

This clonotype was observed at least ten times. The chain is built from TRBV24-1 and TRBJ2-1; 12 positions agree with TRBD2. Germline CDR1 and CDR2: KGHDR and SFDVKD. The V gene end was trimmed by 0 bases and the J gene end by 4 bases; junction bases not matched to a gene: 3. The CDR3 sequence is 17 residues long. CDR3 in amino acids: CATSDLTGTSGYNEQFF. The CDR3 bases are TGTGCCACCAGTGATTTGACCGGGACTAGCGGGTACAATGAGCAGTTCTTC.

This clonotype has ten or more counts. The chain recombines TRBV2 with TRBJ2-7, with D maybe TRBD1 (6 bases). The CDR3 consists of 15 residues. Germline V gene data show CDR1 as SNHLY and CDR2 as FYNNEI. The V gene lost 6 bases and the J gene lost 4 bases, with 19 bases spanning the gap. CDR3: CASRTEGDWAYEQYF. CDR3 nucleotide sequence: TGTGCCAGCAGAACTGAGGGGGATTGGGCTTACGAGCAGTACTTC.

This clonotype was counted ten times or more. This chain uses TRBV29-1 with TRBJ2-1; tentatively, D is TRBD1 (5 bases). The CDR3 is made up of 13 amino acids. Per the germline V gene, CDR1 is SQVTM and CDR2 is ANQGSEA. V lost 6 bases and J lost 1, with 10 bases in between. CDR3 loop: CSVRTPSYNEQFF. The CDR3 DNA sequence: TGCAGCGTCCGGACACCATCCTACAATGAGCAGTTCTTC.

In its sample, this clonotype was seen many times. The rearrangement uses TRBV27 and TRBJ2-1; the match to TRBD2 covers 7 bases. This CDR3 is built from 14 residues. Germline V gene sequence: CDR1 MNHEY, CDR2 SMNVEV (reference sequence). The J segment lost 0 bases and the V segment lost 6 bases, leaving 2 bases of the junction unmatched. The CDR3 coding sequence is TGTGCCAGCAGGGGCGGGGGCTCCTACAATGAGCAGTTCTTC. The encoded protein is CASRGGGSYNEQFF.

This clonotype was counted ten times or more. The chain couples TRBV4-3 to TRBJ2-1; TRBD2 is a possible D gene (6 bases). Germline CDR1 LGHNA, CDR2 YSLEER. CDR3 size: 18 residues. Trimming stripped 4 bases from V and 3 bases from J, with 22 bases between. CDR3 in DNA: TGCGCCAGCAGCCCCTCCCCTGGCGGGGACTCCTACTACAATGAGCAGTTCTTC. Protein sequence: CASSPSPGGDSYYNEQFF.

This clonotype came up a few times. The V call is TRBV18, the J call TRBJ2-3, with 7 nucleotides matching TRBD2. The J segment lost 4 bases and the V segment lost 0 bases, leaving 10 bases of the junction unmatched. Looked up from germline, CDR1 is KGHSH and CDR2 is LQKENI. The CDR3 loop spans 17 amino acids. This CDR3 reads CASSPPRLALEADTQYF. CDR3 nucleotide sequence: TGTGCCAGCTCACCACCCCGACTAGCCCTGGAAGCAGATACGCAGTATTTT.

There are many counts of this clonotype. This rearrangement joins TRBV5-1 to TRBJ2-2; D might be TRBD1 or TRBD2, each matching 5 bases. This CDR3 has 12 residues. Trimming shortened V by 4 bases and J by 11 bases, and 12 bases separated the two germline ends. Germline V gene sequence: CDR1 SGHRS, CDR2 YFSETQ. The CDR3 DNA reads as TGCGCCAGCAGCCCCGGGACGAGAGAGCTGTTTTTT. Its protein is CASSPGTRELFF.

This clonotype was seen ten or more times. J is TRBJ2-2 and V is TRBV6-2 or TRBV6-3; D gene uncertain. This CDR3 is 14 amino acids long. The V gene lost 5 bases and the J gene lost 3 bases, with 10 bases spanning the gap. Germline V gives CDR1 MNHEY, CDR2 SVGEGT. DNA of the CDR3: TGTGCCAGCAGTCAGTACCAGTACACCGGGGAGCTGTTTTTT. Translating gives CASSQYQYTGELFF.

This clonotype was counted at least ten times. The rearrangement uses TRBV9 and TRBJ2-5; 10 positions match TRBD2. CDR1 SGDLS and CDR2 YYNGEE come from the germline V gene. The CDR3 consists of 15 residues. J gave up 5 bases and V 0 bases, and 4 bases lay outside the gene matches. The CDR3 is CASSVAASGGETQYF. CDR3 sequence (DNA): TGTGCCAGCAGCGTAGCGGCTAGCGGGGGTGAGACCCAGTACTTC.

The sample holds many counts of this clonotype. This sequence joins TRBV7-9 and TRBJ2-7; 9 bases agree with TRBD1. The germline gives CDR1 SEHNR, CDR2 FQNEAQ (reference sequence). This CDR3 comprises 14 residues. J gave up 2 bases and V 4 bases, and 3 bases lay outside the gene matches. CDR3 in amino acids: CASSSTGGPYEQYF. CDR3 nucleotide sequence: TGTGCCAGCAGCTCGACAGGGGGACCCTACGAGCAGTACTTC. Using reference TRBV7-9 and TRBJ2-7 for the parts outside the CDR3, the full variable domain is DTGVSQNPRHKITKRGQNVTFRCDPISEHNRLYWYRQTLGQGPEFLTYFQNEAQLEKSRLLSDRFSAERPKGSFSTLEIQRTEQGDSAMYLCASSSTGGPYEQYFGPGTRLTVT.

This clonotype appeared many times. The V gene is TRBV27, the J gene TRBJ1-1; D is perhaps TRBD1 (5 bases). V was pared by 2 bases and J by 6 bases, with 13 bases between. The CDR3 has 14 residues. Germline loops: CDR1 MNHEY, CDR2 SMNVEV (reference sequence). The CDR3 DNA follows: TGTGCCAGCAGTTTAGGGGGTGGGAGAGCTGAAGCTTTCTTT. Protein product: CASSLGGGRAEAFF.

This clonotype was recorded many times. Written as DNA, the CDR3 is TGTGCCAGCAGTTACTACCCTAGCGGGAAATCCTACAATGAGCAGTTCTTC. It encodes CASSYYPSGKSYNEQFF. The rearrangement uses TRBV6-2 or TRBV6-3 and TRBJ2-1; 9 positions agree with TRBD2. Germline loops: CDR1 MNHEY, CDR2 SVGEGT. Trimming cost V 1 base and J 1 base; bases outside gene matches: 5. The CDR3 sequence is 17 residues long.

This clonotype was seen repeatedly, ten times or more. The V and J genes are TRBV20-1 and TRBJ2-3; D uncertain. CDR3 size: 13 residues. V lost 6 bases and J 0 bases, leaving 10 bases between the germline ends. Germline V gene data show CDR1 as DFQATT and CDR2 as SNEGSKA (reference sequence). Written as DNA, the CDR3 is TGCAGTGCGCAACCACCTAGCACAGATACGCAGTATTTT. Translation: CSAQPPSTDTQYF.

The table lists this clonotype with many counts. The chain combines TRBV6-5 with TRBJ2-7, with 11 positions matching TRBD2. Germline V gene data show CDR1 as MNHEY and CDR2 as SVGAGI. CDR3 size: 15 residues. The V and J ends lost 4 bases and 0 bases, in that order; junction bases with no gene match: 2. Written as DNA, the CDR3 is TGTGCCAGCAGTTGGGGGACTAGCGGCTCCTACGAGCAGTACTTC. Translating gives CASSWGTSGSYEQYF.

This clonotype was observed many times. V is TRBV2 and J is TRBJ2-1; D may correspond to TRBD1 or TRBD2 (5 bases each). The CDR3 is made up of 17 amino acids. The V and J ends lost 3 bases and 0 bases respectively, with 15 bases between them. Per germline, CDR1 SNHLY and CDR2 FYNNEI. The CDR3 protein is CASSEGRKRSSYNEQFF. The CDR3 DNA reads TGTGCCAGCAGTGAGGGGCGGAAGCGGAGCTCCTACAATGAGCAGTTCTTC. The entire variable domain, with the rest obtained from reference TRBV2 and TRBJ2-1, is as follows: EPEVTQTPSHQVTQMGQEVILRCVPISNHLYFYWYRQILGQKVEFLVSFYNNEISEKSEIFDDQFSVERPDGSNFTLKIRSTKLEDSAMYFCASSEGRKRSSYNEQFFGPGTRLTVL.

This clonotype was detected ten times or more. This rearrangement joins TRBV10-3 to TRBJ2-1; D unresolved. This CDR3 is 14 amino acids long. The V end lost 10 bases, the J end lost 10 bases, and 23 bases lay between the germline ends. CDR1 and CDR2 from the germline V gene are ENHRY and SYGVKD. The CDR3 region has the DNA TGTGCCACCACCCCACAGACCCCTTGGATGGAGCAGTTCTTC. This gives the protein CATTPQTPWMEQFF.